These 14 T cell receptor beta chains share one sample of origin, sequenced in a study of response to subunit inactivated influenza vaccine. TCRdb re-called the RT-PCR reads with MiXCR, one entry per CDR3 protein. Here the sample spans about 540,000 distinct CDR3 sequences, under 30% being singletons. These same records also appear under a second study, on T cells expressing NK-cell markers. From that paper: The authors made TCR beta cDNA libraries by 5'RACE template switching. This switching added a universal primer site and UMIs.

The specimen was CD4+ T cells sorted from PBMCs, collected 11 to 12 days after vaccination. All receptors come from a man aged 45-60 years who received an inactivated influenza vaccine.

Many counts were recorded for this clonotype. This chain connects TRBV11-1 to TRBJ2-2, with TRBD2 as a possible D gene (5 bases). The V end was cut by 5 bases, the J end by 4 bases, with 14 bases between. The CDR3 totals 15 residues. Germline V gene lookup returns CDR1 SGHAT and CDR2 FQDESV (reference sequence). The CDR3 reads CASSKLGRATGELFF. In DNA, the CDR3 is TGTGCCAGCAGCAAACTAGGAAGGGCCACCGGGGAGCTGTTTTTT. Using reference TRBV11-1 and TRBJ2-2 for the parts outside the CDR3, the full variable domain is EAEVAQSPRYKITEKSQAVAFWCDPISGHATLYWYRQILGQGPELLVQFQDESVVDDSQLPKDRFSAERLKGVDSTLKIQPAELGDSAMYLCASSKLGRATGELFFGEGSRLTVL.

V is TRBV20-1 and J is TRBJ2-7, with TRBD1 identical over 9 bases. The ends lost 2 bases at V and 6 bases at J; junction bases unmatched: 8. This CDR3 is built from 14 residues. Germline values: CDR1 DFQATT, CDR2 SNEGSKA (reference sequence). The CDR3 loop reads CSARRDRDASEQYF. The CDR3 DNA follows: TGCAGTGCTAGACGGGACAGGGATGCGTCCGAGCAGTACTTC.

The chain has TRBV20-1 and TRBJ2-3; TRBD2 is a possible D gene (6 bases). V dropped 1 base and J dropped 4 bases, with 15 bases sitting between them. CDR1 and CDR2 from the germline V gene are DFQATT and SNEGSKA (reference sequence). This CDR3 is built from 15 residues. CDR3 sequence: CSARVGSRNADTQYF. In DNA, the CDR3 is TGCAGTGCTAGAGTCGGGAGTAGGAATGCAGATACGCAGTATTTT.

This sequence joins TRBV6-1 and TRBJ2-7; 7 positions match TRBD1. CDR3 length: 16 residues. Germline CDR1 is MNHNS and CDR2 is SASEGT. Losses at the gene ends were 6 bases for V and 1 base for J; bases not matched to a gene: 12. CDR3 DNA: TGTGCCAGCAGGGCGGGTAGGGGGCGAACTTCCTACGAGCAGTACTTC. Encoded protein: CASRAGRGRTSYEQYF.

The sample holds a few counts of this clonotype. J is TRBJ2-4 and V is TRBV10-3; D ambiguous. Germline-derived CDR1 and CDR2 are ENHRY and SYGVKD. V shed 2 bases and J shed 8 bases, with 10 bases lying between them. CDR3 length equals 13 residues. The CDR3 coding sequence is TGTGCCATCAGTGAGAAGGGCTTGGACATTCAGTACTTC. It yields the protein CAISEKGLDIQYF.

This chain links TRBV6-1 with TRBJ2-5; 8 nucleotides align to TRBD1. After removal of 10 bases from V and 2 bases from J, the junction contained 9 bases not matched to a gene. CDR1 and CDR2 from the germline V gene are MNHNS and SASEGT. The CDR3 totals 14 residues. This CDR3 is CATRSRGLQETQYF. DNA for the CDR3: TGTGCCACCCGAAGCAGGGGGCTACAAGAGACCCAGTACTTC.

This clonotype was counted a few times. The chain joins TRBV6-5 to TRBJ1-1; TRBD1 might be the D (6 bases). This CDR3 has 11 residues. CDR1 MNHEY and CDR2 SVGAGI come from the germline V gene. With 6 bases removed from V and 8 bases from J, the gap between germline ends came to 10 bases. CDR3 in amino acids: CASSTGHEAFF. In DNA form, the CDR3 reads TGTGCCAGCAGCACAGGGCACGAAGCTTTCTTT.

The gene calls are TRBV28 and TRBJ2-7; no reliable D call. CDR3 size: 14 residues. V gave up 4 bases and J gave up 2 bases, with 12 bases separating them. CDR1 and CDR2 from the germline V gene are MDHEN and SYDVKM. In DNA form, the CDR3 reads TGTGCCAGCAGTTCCGTTGCGGTTACCTACGAGCAGTACTTC. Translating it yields CASSSVAVTYEQYF.

The chain's CDR3 is CASSPGTSGVKFYNEQFF. In DNA, the CDR3 is TGTGCCAGCAGTCCCGGGACTAGCGGGGTTAAGTTTTACAATGAGCAGTTCTTC. This rearrangement joins TRBV6-2 or TRBV6-3 to TRBJ2-1; TRBD2 matches at 13 bases. CDR1 and CDR2 from the germline V gene are MNHEY and SVGEGT. The CDR3 is 18 residues long. V lost 5 bases, J lost 4 bases, and 11 bases stayed unmatched.

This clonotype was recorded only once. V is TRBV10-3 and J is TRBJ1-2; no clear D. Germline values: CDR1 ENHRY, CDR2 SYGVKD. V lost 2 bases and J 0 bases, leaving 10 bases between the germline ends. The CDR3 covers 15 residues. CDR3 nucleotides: TGTGCCATCAGTGAGCCCAGGAAGACTAACTATGGCTACACCTTC. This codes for CAISEPRKTNYGYTF.

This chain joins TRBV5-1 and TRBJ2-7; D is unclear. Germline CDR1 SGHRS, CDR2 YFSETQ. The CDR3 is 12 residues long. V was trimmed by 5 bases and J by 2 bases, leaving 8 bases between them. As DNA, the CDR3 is TGCGCCAGCAGGCAGGAAACCTACGAGCAGTACTTC. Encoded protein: CASRQETYEQYF. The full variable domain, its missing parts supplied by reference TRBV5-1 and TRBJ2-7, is KAGVTQTPRYLIKTRGQQVTLSCSPISGHRSVSWYQQTPGQGLQFLFEYFSETQRNKGNFPGRFSGRQFSNSRSEMNVSTLELGDSALYLCASRQETYEQYFGPGTRLTVT.

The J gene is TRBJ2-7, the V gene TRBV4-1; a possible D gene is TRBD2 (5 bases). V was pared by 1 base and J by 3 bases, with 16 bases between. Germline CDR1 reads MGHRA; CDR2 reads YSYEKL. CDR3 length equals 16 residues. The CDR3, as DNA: TGCGCCAGCAGCCAAGGTCCGGGGAGTAGTGTCTACGAGCAGTACTTC. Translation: CASSQGPGSSVYEQYF.

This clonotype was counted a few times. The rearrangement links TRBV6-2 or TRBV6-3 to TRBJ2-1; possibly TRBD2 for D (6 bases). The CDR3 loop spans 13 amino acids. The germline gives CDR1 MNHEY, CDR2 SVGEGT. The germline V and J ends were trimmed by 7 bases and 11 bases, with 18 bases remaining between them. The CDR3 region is CASTPGGRGKQFF. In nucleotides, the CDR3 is TGTGCCAGCACCCCCGGGGGTCGGGGAAAGCAGTTCTTC.

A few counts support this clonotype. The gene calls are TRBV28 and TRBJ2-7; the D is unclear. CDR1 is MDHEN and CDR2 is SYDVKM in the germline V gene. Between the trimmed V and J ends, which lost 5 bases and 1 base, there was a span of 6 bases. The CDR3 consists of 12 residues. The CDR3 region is CASSHGSYEQYF. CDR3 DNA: TGTGCCAGCAGTCACGGATCCTACGAGCAGTACTTC.